This is a list of T cell receptor beta chains from one sample in a study of T cell repertoires in aging, cancer and after chemotherapy. Each CDR3 protein gets one entry after TCRdb re-called the multiplex PCR reads with MiXCR. This sample has about 9,400 distinct CDR3 sequences, with under 45% found just once. Sequenced input: blood. The source of these receptors is a human donor in good health. The conserved cysteine and the conserved F or W are not part of the CDR3 here. Each record gives: J gene, V gene, D gene, CDR3 protein. The D gene is left open where the match is weak.

>TRBJ1-1|TRBV13|NA
ASSPRRLTEAF
>TRBJ2-3|TRBV5-5|NA
ASSPHVDRSTDTQY
>TRBJ1-1|TRBV7-9|NA
ASSYLPSYDTEAF
>TRBJ1-6|TRBV6-5|TRBD1
ASSRTGDTSPLH
>TRBJ1-1|TRBV5-6|NA
ASSLWGMNTEAF
>TRBJ2-3|TRBV18|NA
ASSYAGSTDTQY
>TRBJ1-2|TRBV6-5|TRBD1
ASSYSPQGAKGYT
>TRBJ2-1|TRBV19|TRBD2
ASSGPGLAGVGVKYNEQF
>TRBJ1-1|TRBV27|TRBD1
ASSRGRGEAF
>TRBJ1-6|TRBV6-5|NA
ASSLQGSDSPLH
>TRBJ2-7|TRBV6-2/TRBV6-3|NA
ASSYSSGGGYEQY
>TRBJ2-5|TRBV5-1|TRBD2
ASSSGLAELQETQY
>TRBJ2-1|TRBV18|TRBD2
ASSSQAGGGGSEQF
>TRBJ1-2|TRBV5-6|TRBD1
ASSLVRQGNDGYT
>TRBJ2-3|TRBV20-1|TRBD2
SAGRLAGGTVDTQY
>TRBJ1-1|TRBV19|NA
ASSPSPLGNTEAF
>TRBJ1-2|TRBV6-1|NA
ASSEAGNYGYT
>TRBJ1-2|TRBV18|TRBD1
ASSPLESGGSYGYT
>TRBJ2-5|TRBV5-5|NA
ASTSTEDVETQY
>TRBJ2-1|TRBV6-4|NA
ASSDTPGLYNEQF
>TRBJ2-3|TRBV11-1|NA
ASTLNGSPDTQY
>TRBJ1-1|TRBV6-2/TRBV6-3|NA
ASSLFAAFEAF
>TRBJ2-5|TRBV5-4|TRBD1
ASGPGTGSRKETQY
>TRBJ2-7|TRBV10-3|TRBD2
AISPLAGGPGYEQY
>TRBJ2-7|TRBV15|NA
ATSPAGAGAYEQY
>TRBJ1-2|TRBV29-1|NA
SVEGPGRIISNYGYT
>TRBJ2-3|TRBV13|TRBD2
ASSTGRGSGTTDTQY
>TRBJ1-1|TRBV10-3|NA
ASNEGSGAF